This T cell receptor beta chain was recovered during a study of identifying expanded T cells in peripheral blood. Study-wide results and limits: Variance in clone template counts between roughly two-week samples significantly increased with total template count across all healthy donors. Roughly 1.2 clones differed between technical replicates, versus around 16 and 19 over time.

Collection occurred without any documented infections or immune events in donors. In regard to this clone: The antigen remains undetermined.

The table came from immunoSEQ multiplex PCR; TCRdb's copy has only in-frame clones and leaves some out. This sample yields about 120,000 clones, of which about four fifths are seen a single time; 3.3% belongs to the top ten. The source of this sequence is a person between 18 and 75 years old in good health. Sequenced input: blood.

The CDR3 sequence: CASSPWTGGASVGYTF. For the CDR3, the DNA is TGTGCCAGCAGCCCTTGGACAGGGGGCGCATCAGTTGGCTACACCTTC. This chain links TRBV5-6 with TRBJ1-2; 11 nucleotides align to TRBD1. Germline assignment: CDR1 SGHDT and CDR2 YYEEEE. The CDR3 spans 16 residues. The ends lost 4 bases at V and 7 bases at J; junction bases unmatched: 12.